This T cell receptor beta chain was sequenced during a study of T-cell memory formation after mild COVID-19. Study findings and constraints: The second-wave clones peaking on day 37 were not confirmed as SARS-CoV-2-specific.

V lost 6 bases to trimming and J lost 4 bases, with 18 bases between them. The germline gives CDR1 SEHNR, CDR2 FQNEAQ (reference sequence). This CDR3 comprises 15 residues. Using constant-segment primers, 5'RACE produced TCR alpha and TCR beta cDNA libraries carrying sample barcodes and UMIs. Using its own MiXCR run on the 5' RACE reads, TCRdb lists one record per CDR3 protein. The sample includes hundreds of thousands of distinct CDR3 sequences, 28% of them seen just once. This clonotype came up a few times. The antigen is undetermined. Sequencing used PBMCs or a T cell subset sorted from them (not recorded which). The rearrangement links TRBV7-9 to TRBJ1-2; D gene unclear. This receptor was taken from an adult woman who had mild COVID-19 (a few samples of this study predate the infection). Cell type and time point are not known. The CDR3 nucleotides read TGTGCCAGCAGATTCGACCACCTCGAAGGCTATGGCTACACCTTC. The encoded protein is CASRFDHLEGYGYTF.